The 26 T cell receptor beta chains reported below all come from one sample, sequenced in a study of shared clonotypes between healthy human individuals. TCRdb's table, derived via immunoSEQ multiplex PCR, lists solely in-frame clones and lacks some. Of about 1 million clones in the sample, about 75% were seen once. Sequencing used memory CD4+ T cells sorted from blood. Subset specified: CD45RA-negative fraction. Source of these receptors: a man aged 18 to 35 in good health.

This chain connects TRBV7-2 to TRBJ2-7; 9 nucleotides align to TRBD2. Germline V lookup: CDR1 SGHTA, CDR2 FQGNSA. The CDR3 is 15 amino acids. Trimming at V came to 5 bases and at J to 2 bases, leaving 7 bases not matched to a gene. Written as DNA, the CDR3 is TGTGCCAGCAGCAGTACTAGCGGGCCCACCTACGAGCAGTACTTC. As protein: CASSSTSGPTYEQYF. Combining the CDR3 with reference TRBV7-2 and TRBJ2-7 gives the whole variable domain GAGVSQSPSNKVTEKGKDVELRCDPISGHTALYWYRQSLGQGLEFLIYFQGNSAPDKSGLPSDRFSAERTGGSVSTLTIQRTQQEDSAVYLCASSSTSGPTYEQYFGPGTRLTVT.

This clone has more than one count but fewer than ten. The rearrangement joins TRBV7-9 to TRBJ1-4, with no clear D. Trimming removed 3 bases at V and 3 bases at J, with 14 bases between. CDR3 length equals 16 residues. Per the germline V gene, CDR1 is SEHNR and CDR2 is FQNEAQ (reference sequence). The CDR3 spells CASSLAIPGANEKLFF. CDR3 bases: TGTGCCAGCAGCTTGGCTATCCCCGGAGCTAATGAAAAACTGTTTTTT.

J is TRBJ2-5 and V is TRBV30; the D is unclear. CDR1 is GTSNPN, CDR2 SVGIG, per germline (reference sequence). Trimming removed 1 base at V and 6 bases at J, with 3 bases between. The length of the CDR3 is 10 residues. Written as DNA, the CDR3 is TGTGCCTGGAGTGGCAAGACCCAGTACTTC. Translated, it gives CAWSGKTQYF.

Concerning this clone: At the DNA level, this CDR3 is encoded by other sequences in the same sample as well. The V gene is TRBV10-3, the J gene TRBJ2-1; D uncertain. V lost 8 bases and J 4 bases, leaving 6 bases between the germline ends. CDR1 and CDR2 from the germline V gene are ENHRY and SYGVKD. The CDR3 runs 11 residues. The chain's CDR3 is CAILQYNEQFF. The DNA of the CDR3 is TGTGCCATCCTACAGTACAATGAGCAGTTCTTC.

A note on this clone: The identical CDR3 is also encoded by other nucleotide sequences in the sample. The CDR3 protein is CASSPSGGNTEAFF. CDR3 DNA sequence: TGTGCCAGCTCACCAAGTGGGGGAAACACTGAAGCTTTCTTT. J is TRBJ1-1 and V is TRBV18; D might be TRBD1 (5 bases). Trimming shortened V by 2 bases and J by 2 bases, and 9 bases separated the two germline ends. Germline V gene data show CDR1 as KGHSH and CDR2 as LQKENI. This CDR3 is 14 amino acids long.

This clone showed up just once. This chain links TRBV21-1 with TRBJ2-5; the table calls TRBD2, which could not be checked here. TRBV21-1 is listed as a pseudogene. CDR3 length: 13 amino acids. DNA of the CDR3: TGTGCCACCTGGACTAGCCCCACCGAGACCCAGTACTTC. The encoded protein is CATWTSPTETQYF.

The chain combines TRBV18 with TRBJ2-7, with a tentative D call TRBD1 (6 bases). V was trimmed by 5 bases and J by 3 bases, leaving 8 bases between them. The CDR3 spans 12 residues. In germline, CDR1 is KGHSH, CDR2 LQKENI. The CDR3 region has the DNA TGTGCCAGCTCAACAGGGCTCTACGAGCAGTACTTC. Its protein is CASSTGLYEQYF.

V gene TRBV4-1 combines with J gene TRBJ1-2, with 8 bases matching TRBD1. CDR3 length: 17 amino acids. V trimming: 0 bases; J trimming: 8 bases; junction bases outside the gene matches: 14. Looked up from germline, CDR1 is MGHRA and CDR2 is YSYEKL. The CDR3: CASSQESTVVTGGGYTF. As DNA, the CDR3 is TGCGCCAGCAGCCAAGAATCCACGGTCGTAACAGGGGGAGGCTACACCTTC.

The chain employs TRBV10-1 and TRBJ2-7; D might be TRBD2 (5 bases). The CDR3 sequence is 13 residues long. The ends were cut back, 0 bases at V and 7 bases at J, with 10 bases in the middle. The germline gives CDR1 WNHNN, CDR2 SYGVQD (reference sequence). The CDR3 DNA sequence: TGCGCCAGCAGTGAGTCGAAGCGGCGGGAGCAGTACTTC. Translating gives CASSESKRREQYF.

This clone was detected many times. The chain recombines TRBV30 with TRBJ1-2, with D unresolved. V lost 4 bases, J lost 4 bases, and 7 bases lay in between. The CDR3 totals 11 residues. Looked up from germline, CDR1 is GTSNPN and CDR2 is SVGIG (reference sequence). The CDR3 here is CAWNTLYGYTF. The CDR3 DNA follows: TGTGCCTGGAATACCCTCTATGGCTACACCTTC.

This clone was seen a single time. This CDR3 is CASSTGRETQYF. DNA for the CDR3: TGTGCCAGCAGCACGGGAAGGGAGACCCAGTACTTC. The chain has TRBV5-4 and TRBJ2-5, with D perhaps TRBD2 (5 bases). V dropped 4 bases and J dropped 5 bases, with 9 bases sitting between them. This CDR3 contains 12 residues. Germline V CDR1 and CDR2: SGHNT, YYREEE (reference sequence).

The chain couples TRBV30 to TRBJ1-3; no clear D. The CDR3 loop spans 15 amino acids. Germline V CDR1 and CDR2: GTSNPN, SVGIG (reference sequence). Trimming took 4 bases from V and 0 from J, leaving 13 bases between them. This CDR3 is CAWKIRSLSGNTIYF. The CDR3 DNA sequence: TGTGCCTGGAAAATCAGGAGCCTCTCTGGAAACACCATATATTTT. Combining the CDR3 with reference TRBV30 and TRBJ1-3 gives the whole variable domain SQTIHQWPATLVQPVGSPLSLECTVEGTSNPNLYWYRQAAGRGLQLLFYSVGIGQISSEVPQNLSASRPQDRQFILSSKKLLLSDSGFYLCAWKIRSLSGNTIYFGEGSWLTVV.

A note on this clone: Since a much larger clone is just one base distant, this may be a read error. The sample carries other DNA sequences with the same CDR3. The V gene is TRBV6-5, the J gene TRBJ1-5, with TRBD1 as a possible D gene (6 bases). This CDR3 has 12 residues. Trimming stripped 8 bases from V and 2 bases from J, with 7 bases between. Germline V lookup: CDR1 MNHEY, CDR2 SVGAGI. The CDR3 is CASRQGNQPQHF. The CDR3 DNA reads TGTGCCAGCCGACAGGGCAATCAGCCCCAGCATTTT.

There are a few counts of this clone. This sequence joins TRBV6-1 and TRBJ1-1, with D perhaps TRBD1 (6 bases). CDR1 and CDR2 from the germline V gene are MNHNS and SASEGT. Trimming took off 6 bases at V and 2 bases at J, with 10 bases between the two ends. This CDR3 has 13 amino acids. Here the CDR3 DNA reads TGTGCCAGCAGCTGGGGGGCTAACACTGAAGCTTTCTTT. The encoded protein is CASSWGANTEAFF.

This clone appeared a few times. At the DNA level, this CDR3 is encoded by other sequences in the same sample as well. V gene TRBV11-2 combines with J gene TRBJ2-3, with D maybe TRBD2 (7 bases). The CDR3 has 15 amino acids. Germline V gives CDR1 SGHAT, CDR2 FQNNGV. V was cut by 6 bases and J by 1 base, with 14 bases left in between. DNA for the CDR3: TGTGCCAGCAGTCTAACGGGGGGCGGCACAGATACGCAGTATTTT. Residues: CASSLTGGGTDTQYF.

The rearrangement joins TRBV5-4 to TRBJ2-5, with D hard to call. The germline CDR1 and CDR2 sequences are SGHNT and YYREEE (reference sequence). V was trimmed by 4 bases and J by 5 bases, leaving 12 bases between them. The CDR3 length is 13 residues. In DNA, the CDR3 is TGTGCCAGCAGCGTGTACTCCGGGGAGACCCAGTACTTC. Amino acids: CASSVYSGETQYF.

The chain combines TRBV21-1 with TRBJ2-7; the table calls TRBD2, which could not be checked here. TRBV21-1 is a listed pseudogene. The CDR3 runs to 16 residues. The DNA of the CDR3 is TGTGCCAGCAGCCCCCGGCGAGGGGGGGAAAAGAACGAGCAGTACTTC. Protein: CASSPRRGGEKNEQYF.

This chain connects TRBV12-2 to TRBJ2-1. TRBV12-2 is labeled a pseudogene. The CDR3 length is 17 residues. CDR3 residues: CASRFRLAPRGHNEQFF. The CDR3 bases are TGTGCAAGTCGCTTCCGACTAGCTCCTAGGGGGCACAATGAGCAGTTCTTC.

V gene TRBV6-1 combines with J gene TRBJ2-2; no reliable D call. V was pared by 7 bases and J by 2 bases, with 11 bases between. The CDR3 is 14 amino acids. CDR1 is MNHNS and CDR2 is SASEGT in the germline V gene. The CDR3 nucleotides are TGTGCCAGCACAGCGCGAACCAACACCGGGGAGCTGTTTTTT. The encoded protein is CASTARTNTGELFF.

The rearrangement links TRBV2 to TRBJ2-3; D might be TRBD2 (6 bases). CDR1 SNHLY and CDR2 FYNNEI come from the germline V gene. The V end was cut by 4 bases, the J end by 4 bases, with 15 bases between. This CDR3 region has 15 residues. CDR3 nucleotides: TGTGCCAGCAGTGGGCGGGGCCCTAGGGCAGATACGCAGTATTTT. Protein product: CASSGRGPRADTQYF.

This clone was seen more than once but under ten times. The V call is TRBV27, the J call TRBJ2-7, with D perhaps TRBD1 (6 bases). CDR3 length: 14 residues. V lost 5 bases and J 3 bases, leaving 14 bases between the germline ends. Germline V gives CDR1 MNHEY, CDR2 SMNVEV (reference sequence). The CDR3 nucleotides are TGTGCCAGCAGTCTCACGACAGGTAGCTACGAGCAGTACTTC. Translated, it gives CASSLTTGSYEQYF.

The V and J genes are TRBV10-3 and TRBJ1-5, with 7 bases matching TRBD1. Germline V lookup: CDR1 ENHRY, CDR2 SYGVKD. This CDR3 region has 18 residues. V trimming: 3 bases; J trimming: 1 base; junction bases outside the gene matches: 12. CDR3 bases: TGTGCCATCAGTGACCGGAGACAGGGCGGGGGGAGCAATCAGCCCCAGCATTTT. This codes for CAISDRRQGGGSNQPQHF.

The CDR3: CASRERTGMHF. CDR3 DNA sequence: TGTGCCAGTAGGGAAAGGACAGGGATGCATTTT. The gene calls are TRBV19 and TRBJ1-5; 8 nucleotides agree with TRBD1. V trimming: 6 bases; J trimming: 15 bases; junction bases outside the gene matches: 7. CDR1 LNHDA and CDR2 SQIVND come from the germline V gene (reference sequence). This CDR3 is 11 amino acids long.

Notes on this clone: At one boundary the junction diverges from the germline segment, which might be a read error. The chain carries TRBV7-7 and TRBJ2-1; a weak D match, TRBD2 (6 bases). Germline CDR1 SSHAT, CDR2 FNYEAQ (reference sequence). The CDR3 is made up of 13 amino acids. The CDR3 nucleotides are TGTGCTAGCAGCTCCCTAGCGTGGAATGAGCAGTTCTTC. It specifies CASSSLAWNEQFF.

The chain carries TRBV4-1 and TRBJ1-2; 9 nucleotides match TRBD1. The CDR3 sequence is 16 residues long. The J segment lost 3 bases and the V segment lost 0 bases, leaving 5 bases of the junction unmatched. CDR1 is MGHRA and CDR2 is YSYEKL in the germline V gene. The CDR3 sequence: CASSQEGTGGYYGYTF. The DNA of the CDR3 is TGCGCCAGCAGCCAAGAAGGCACAGGGGGCTACTATGGCTACACCTTC.

This clone was counted a single time. The CDR3 nucleotides read TGTGCCAGCTCACCTCTGGCGGGGGACGAGCAGTACTTC. Its protein is CASSPLAGDEQYF. The gene calls are TRBV18 and TRBJ2-7, with 7 bases aligning to TRBD2. The CDR3 loop spans 13 amino acids. The germline gives CDR1 KGHSH, CDR2 LQKENI. V trimming: 3 bases; J trimming: 5 bases; junction bases outside the gene matches: 4.